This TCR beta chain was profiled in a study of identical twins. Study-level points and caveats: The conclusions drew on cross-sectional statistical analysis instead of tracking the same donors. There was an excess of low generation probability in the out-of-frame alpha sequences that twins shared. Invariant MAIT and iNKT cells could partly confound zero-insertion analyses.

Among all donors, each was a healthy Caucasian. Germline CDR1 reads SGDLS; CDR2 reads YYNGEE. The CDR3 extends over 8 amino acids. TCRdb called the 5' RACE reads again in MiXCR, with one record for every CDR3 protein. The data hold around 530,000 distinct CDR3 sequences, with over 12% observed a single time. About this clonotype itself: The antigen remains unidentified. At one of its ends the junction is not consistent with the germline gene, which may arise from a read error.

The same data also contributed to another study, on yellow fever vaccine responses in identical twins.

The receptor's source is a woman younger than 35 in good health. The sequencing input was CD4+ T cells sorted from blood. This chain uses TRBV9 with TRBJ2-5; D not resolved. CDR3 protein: CASSLSGF. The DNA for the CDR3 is TGTGCCAGCAGCCTCTCGGGCTTC.